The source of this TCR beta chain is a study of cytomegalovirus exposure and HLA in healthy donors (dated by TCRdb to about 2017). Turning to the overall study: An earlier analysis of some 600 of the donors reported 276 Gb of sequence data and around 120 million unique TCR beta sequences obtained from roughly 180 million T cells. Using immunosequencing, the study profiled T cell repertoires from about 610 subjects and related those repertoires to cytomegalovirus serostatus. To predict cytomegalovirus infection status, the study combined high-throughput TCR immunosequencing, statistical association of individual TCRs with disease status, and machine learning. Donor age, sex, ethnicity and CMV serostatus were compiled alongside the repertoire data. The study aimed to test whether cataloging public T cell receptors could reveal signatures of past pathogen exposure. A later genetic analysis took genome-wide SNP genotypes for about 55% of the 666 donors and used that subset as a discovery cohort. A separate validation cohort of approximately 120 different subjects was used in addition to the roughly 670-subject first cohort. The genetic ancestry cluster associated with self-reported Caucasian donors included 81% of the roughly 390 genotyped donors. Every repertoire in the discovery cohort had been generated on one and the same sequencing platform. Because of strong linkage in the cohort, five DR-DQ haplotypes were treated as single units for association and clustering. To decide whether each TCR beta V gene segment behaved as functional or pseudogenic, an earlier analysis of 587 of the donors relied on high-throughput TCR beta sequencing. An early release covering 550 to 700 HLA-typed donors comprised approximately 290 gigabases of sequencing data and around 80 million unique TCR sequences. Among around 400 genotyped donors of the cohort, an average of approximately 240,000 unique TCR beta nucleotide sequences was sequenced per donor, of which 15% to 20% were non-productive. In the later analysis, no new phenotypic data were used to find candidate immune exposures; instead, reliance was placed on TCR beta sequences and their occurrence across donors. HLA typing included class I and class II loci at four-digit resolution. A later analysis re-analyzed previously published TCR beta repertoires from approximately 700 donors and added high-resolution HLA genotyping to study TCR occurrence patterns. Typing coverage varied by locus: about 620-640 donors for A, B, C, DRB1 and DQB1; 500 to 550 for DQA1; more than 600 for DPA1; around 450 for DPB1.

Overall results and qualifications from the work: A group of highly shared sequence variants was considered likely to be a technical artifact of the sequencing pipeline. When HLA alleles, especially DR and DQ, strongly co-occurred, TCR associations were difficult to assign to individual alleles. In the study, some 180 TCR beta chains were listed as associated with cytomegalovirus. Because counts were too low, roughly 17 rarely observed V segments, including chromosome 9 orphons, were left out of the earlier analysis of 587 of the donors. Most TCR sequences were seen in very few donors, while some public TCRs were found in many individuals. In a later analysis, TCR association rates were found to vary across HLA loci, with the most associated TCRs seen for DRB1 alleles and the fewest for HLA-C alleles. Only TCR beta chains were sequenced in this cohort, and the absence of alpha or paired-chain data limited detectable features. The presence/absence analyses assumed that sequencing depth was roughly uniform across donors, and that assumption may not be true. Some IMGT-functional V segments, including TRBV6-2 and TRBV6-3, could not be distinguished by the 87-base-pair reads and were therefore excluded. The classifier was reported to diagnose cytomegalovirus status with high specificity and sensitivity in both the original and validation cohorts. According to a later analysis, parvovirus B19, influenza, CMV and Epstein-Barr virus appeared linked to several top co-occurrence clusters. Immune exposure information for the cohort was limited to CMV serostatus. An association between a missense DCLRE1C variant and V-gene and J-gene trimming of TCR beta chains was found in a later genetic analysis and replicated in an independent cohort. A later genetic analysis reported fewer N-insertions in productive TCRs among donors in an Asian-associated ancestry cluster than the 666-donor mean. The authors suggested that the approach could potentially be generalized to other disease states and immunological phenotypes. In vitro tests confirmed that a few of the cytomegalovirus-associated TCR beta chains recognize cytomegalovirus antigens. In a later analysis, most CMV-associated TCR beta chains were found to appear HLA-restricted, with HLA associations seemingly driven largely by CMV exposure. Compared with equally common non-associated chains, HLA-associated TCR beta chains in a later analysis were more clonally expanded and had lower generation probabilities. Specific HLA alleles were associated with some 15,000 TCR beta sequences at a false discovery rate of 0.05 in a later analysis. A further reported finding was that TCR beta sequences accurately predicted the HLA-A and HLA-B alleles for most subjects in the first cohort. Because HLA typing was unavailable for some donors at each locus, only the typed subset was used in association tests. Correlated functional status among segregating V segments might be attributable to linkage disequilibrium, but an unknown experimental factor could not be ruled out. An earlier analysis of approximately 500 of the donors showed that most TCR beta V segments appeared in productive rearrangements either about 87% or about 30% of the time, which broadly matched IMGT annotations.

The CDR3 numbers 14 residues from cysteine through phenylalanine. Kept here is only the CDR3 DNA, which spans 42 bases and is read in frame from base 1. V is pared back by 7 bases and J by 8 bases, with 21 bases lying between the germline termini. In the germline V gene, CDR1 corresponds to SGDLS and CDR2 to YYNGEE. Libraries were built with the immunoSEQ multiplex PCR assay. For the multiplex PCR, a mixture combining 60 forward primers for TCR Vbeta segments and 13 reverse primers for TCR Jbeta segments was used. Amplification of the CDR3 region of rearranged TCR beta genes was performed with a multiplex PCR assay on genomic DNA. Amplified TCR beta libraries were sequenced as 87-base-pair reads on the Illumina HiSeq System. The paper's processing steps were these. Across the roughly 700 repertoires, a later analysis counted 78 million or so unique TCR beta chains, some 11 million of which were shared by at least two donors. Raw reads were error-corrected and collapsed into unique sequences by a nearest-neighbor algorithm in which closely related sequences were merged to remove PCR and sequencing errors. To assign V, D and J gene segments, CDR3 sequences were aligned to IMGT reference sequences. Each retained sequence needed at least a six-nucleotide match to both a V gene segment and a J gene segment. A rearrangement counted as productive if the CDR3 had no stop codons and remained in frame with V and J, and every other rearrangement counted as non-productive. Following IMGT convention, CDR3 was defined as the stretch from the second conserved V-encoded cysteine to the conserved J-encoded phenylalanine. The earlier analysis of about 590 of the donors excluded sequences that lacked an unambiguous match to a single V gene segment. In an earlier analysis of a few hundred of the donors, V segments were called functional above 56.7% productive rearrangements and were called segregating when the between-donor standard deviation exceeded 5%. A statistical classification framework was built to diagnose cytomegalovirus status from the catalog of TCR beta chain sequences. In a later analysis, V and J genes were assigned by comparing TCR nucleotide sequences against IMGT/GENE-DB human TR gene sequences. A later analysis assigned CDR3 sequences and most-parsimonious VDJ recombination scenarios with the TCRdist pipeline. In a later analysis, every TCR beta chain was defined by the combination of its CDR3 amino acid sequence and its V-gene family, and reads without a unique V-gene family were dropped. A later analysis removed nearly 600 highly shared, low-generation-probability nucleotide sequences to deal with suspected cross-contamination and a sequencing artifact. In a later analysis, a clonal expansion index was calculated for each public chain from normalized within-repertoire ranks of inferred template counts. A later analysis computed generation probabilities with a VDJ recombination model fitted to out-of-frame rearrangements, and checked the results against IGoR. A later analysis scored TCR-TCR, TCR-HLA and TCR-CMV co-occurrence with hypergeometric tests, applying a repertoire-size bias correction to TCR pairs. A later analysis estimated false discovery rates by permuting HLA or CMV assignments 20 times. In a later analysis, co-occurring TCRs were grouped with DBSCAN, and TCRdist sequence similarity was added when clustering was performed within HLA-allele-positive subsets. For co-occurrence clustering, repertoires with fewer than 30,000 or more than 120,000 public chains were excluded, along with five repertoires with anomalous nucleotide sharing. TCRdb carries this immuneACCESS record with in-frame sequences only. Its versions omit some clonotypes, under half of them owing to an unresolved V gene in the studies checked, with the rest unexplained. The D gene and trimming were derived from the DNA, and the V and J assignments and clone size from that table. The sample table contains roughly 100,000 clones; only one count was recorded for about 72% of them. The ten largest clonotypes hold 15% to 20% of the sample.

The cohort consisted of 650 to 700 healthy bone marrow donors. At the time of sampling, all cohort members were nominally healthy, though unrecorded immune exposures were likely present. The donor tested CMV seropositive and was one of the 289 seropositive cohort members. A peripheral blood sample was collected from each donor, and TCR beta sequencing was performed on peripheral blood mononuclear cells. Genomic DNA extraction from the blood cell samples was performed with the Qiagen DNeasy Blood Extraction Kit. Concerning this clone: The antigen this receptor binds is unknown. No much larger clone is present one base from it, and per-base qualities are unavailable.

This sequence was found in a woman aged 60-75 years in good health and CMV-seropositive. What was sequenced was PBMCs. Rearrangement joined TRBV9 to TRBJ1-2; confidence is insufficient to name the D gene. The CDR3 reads CASEDTPGIGGYTF. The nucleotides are TGTGCCAGCGAGGATACTCCGGGGATAGGAGGCTACACCTTC.